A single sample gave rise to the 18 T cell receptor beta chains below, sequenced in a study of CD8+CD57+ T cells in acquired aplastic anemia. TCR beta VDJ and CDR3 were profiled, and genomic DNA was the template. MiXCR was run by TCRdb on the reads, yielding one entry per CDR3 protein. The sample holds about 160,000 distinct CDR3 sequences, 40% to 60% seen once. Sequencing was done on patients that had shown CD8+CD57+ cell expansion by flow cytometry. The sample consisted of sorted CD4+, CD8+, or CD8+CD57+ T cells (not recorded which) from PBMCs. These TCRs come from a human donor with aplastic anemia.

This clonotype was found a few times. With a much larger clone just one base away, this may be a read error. CDR3 DNA: TGTGCCAGCCGACTAGTTCCAGGGTCCACAGATACGCAGTATTTT. It specifies CASRLVPGSTDTQYF. J is TRBJ2-3 and V is TRBV19; possible D gene TRBD2, 6 bases. Trimming took off 9 bases at V and 2 bases at J, with 18 bases between the two ends. Germline CDR1 is LNHDA and CDR2 is SQIVND (reference sequence). This CDR3 has 15 amino acids.

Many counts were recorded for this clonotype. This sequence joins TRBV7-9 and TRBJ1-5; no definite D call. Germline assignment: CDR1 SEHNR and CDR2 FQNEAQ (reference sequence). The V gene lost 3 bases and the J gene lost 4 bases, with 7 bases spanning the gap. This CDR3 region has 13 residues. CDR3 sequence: CASSLAVNQPQHF. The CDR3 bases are TGTGCCAGCAGCTTGGCCGTTAATCAGCCCCAGCATTTT.

In DNA form, the CDR3 reads TGTGCCATCAGTGATCTTTTAACGGGAGGGCCCAACGAGCAGTACTTC. Translation gives CAISDLLTGGPNEQYF. V usage is TRBV10-3 and J usage is TRBJ2-7, with 8 bases matching TRBD2. CDR3 length: 16 residues. Germline V gene data show CDR1 as ENHRY and CDR2 as SYGVKD. With V trimmed by 3 bases and J by 5 bases, 12 bases remained unmatched.

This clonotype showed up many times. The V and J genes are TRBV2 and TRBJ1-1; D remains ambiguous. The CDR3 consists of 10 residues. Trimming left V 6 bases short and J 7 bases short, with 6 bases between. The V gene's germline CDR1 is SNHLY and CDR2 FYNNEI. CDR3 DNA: TGTGCCAGCAGGTCGGATGAAGCTTTCTTT. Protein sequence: CASRSDEAFF.

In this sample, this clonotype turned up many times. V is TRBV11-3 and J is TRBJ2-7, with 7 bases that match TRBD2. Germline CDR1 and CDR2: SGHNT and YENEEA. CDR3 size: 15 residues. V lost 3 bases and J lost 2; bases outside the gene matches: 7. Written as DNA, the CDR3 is TGTGCCAGCAGCTTGGGGCGGGAGATTACCTACGAGCAGTACTTC. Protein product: CASSLGREITYEQYF.

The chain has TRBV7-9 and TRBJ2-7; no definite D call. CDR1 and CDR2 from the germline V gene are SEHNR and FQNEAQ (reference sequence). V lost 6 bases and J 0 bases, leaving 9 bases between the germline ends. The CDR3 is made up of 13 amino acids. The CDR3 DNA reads TGTGCCAGCAGAAGTCGGAGCTCCTACGAGCAGTACTTC. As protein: CASRSRSSYEQYF.

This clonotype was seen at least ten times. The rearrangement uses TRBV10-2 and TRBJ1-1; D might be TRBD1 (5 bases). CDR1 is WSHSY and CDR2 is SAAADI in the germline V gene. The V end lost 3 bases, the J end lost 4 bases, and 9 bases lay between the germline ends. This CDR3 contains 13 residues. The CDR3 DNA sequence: TGCGCCAGCAGTGACGGTGGGGGCACTGAAGCTTTCTTT. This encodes CASSDGGGTEAFF.

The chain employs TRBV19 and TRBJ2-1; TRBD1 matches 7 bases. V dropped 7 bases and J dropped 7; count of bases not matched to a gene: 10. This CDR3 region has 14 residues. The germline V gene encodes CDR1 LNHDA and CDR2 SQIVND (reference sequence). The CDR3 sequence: CASMFGTDHNEQFF. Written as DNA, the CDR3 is TGTGCCAGTATGTTTGGGACAGACCATAATGAGCAGTTCTTC.

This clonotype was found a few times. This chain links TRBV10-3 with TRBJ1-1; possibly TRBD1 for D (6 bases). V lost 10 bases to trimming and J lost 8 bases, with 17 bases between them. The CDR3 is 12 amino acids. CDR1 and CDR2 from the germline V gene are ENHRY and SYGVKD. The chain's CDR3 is CATQGSGQEAFF. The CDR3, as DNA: TGTGCCACTCAAGGATCAGGACAGGAAGCTTTCTTT.

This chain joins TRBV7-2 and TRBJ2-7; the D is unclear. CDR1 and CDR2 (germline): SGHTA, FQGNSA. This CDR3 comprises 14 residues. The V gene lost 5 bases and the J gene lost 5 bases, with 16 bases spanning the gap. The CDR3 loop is CASSHDSPSNEQYF. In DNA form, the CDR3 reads TGTGCCAGCAGCCACGACTCCCCCAGCAACGAGCAGTACTTC.

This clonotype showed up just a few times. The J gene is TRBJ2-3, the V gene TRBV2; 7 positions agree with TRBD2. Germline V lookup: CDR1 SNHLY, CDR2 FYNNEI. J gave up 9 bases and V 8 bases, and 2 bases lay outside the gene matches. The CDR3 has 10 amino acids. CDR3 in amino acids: CASGGGTQYF. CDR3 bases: TGTGCCAGCGGGGGGGGGACGCAGTATTTT.

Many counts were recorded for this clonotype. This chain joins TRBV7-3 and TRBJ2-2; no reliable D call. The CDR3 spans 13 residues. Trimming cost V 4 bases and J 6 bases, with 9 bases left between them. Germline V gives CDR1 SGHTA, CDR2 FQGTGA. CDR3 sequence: CASSSKNSGELFF. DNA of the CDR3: TGTGCCAGCAGCTCCAAAAACTCCGGGGAGCTGTTTTTT.

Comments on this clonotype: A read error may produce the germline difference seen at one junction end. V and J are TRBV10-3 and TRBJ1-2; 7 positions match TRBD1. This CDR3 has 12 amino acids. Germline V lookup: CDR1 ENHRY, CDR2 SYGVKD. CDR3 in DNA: TGTGCCAGCAGTCAATCAGGGGGTGGCTACACCTTC. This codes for CASSQSGGGYTF.

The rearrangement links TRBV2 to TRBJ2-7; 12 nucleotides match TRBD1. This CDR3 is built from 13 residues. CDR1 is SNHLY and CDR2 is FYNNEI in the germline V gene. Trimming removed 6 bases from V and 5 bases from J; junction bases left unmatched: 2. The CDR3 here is CASSWDRGHEQYF. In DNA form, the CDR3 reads TGTGCCAGCAGCTGGGACAGGGGGCACGAGCAGTACTTC.

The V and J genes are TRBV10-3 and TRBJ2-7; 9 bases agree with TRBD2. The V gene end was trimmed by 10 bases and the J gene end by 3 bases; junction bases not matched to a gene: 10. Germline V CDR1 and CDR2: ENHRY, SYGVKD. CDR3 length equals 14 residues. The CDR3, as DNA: TGTGCCAGCAGCGGCGGACTAGCGCACTACGAGCAGTACTTC. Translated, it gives CASSGGLAHYEQYF.

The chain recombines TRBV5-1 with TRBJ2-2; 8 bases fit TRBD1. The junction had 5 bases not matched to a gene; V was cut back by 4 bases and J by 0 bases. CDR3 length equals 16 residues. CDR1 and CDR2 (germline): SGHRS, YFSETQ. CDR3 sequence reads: CASSRTGPSNTGELFF. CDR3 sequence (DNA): TGCGCCAGCAGCAGGACAGGGCCATCGAACACCGGGGAGCTGTTTTTT. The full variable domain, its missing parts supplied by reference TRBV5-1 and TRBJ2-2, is KAGVTQTPRYLIKTRGQQVTLSCSPISGHRSVSWYQQTPGQGLQFLFEYFSETQRNKGNFPGRFSGRQFSNSRSEMNVSTLELGDSALYLCASSRTGPSNTGELFFGEGSRLTVL.

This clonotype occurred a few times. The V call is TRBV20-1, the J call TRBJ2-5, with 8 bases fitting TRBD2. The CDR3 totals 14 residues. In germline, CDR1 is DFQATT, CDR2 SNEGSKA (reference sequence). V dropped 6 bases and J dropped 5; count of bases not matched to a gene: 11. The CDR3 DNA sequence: TGCAGTGCCAGCGTAGCGGGGCGGGGTGAGACCCAGTACTTC. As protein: CSASVAGRGETQYF.

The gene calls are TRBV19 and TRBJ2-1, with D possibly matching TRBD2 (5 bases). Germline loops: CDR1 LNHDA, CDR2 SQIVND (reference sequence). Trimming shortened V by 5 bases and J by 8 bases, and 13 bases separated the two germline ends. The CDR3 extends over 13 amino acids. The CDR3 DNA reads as TGTGCCAGTAGTCTAAGACTAATAGATGAGCAGTTCTTC. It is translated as CASSLRLIDEQFF.